This T cell receptor beta chain was recorded in a study of T cell responses to AZD1222 COVID-19 vaccine. Study-level findings and limits: Vaccination with two AZD1222 doses was followed by a rise in Spike-specific TCR breadth and depth. Along spike, vaccine-associated CD4 TCRs were found throughout, with dominance at 160-218 and 743-854.

Note on this clone: Its target is unknown.

Data came from immunoSEQ multiplex PCR; TCRdb stores just in-frame clones and leaves some out. The sample shows approximately 190,000 clones, about 93% of them seen only once. This specimen consisted of peripheral blood, obtained 28 days after the second AZD1222 dose. The receptor was derived from an adult who received the AZD1222 COVID-19 vaccine.

The CDR3 loop reads CASSHWRQGYGYTF. The CDR3 region has the DNA TGTGCCAGCAGTCACTGGCGACAGGGCTATGGCTACACCTTC. The chain carries TRBV6-2 or TRBV6-3 and TRBJ1-2, with 7 positions matching TRBD1. Looked up from germline, CDR1 is MNHEY and CDR2 is SVGEGT. The trim removed 5 bases at V and 4 bases at J, leaving 7 bases unmatched. This CDR3 region has 14 residues.